One and the same sample provided the 16 T cell receptor beta chains below, sequenced in a study of tumor-infiltrating lymphocytes in localized non-small cell lung cancer. Clones were sequenced by immunoSEQ multiplex PCR, and TCRdb holds only the in-frame ones, with some missing. The data contain some 5,000 clones, around 82% of them singletons. Sequencing used lung tumor tissue. Receptors originate from a human donor with non-small cell lung cancer.

This clone appeared once. The J gene is TRBJ2-5, the V gene TRBV19; 12 bases are shared with TRBD2. The junction had 5 bases not matched to a gene; V was cut back by 1 base and J by 5 bases. The CDR3 is 16 amino acids. The germline V gene encodes CDR1 LNHDA and CDR2 SQIVND (reference sequence). This chain's CDR3 is CASSIALAGGSETQYF. In DNA form, the CDR3 reads TGTGCCAGTAGTATAGCACTAGCGGGGGGTAGTGAGACCCAGTACTTC.

V gene TRBV6-6 combines with J gene TRBJ1-5; no definite D call. The CDR3 is 14 amino acids. Trimming cost V 7 bases and J 5 bases, with 15 bases left between them. Per the germline V gene, CDR1 is MNHNY and CDR2 is SVGAGI (reference sequence). The DNA for the CDR3 is TGTGCCAGCAATCCGCGAGAGTGGCATCAGCCCCAGCATTTT. It yields the protein CASNPREWHQPQHF.

In this sample, this clone turned up once. This chain joins TRBV5-3 and TRBJ1-1, with D perhaps TRBD1 (5 bases). TRBV5-3 is placed among ORFs of uncertain function. V gave up 4 bases and J gave up 9 bases, with 13 bases separating them. CDR3 length equals 12 residues. The CDR3 sequence is CARSVARVQAFF. The CDR3 nucleotides are TGTGCCAGAAGCGTGGCCAGGGTTCAAGCTTTCTTT.

The chain joins TRBV7-2 to TRBJ1-3, with no clear D. Germline loops: CDR1 SGHTA, CDR2 FQGNSA. The ends were cut back, 7 bases at V and 4 bases at J, with 11 bases in the middle. The CDR3 covers 13 residues. The CDR3 DNA reads as TGTGCCAGCATCCCACCCCTGGGAAACACCATATATTTT. It encodes CASIPPLGNTIYF.

This clone has just one count. V gene TRBV7-9 combines with J gene TRBJ2-1; a weak D match, TRBD2 (5 bases). The CDR3 sequence is 11 residues long. The germline gives CDR1 SEHNR, CDR2 FQNEAQ (reference sequence). V was cut by 6 bases and J by 8 bases, with 8 bases left in between. The CDR3 sequence: CASSPSYEQFF. Written as DNA, the CDR3 is TGTGCCAGCAGTCCTAGCTATGAGCAGTTCTTC.

The chain employs TRBV2 and TRBJ2-1, with 7 bases that match TRBD2. The CDR3 totals 13 residues. Germline trimming cut 8 bases from V and 7 bases from J; bases unmatched to any gene: 8. Germline lookup yields CDR1 SNHLY and CDR2 FYNNEI. The chain's CDR3 is CASGREMGNEQFF. Written as DNA, the CDR3 is TGTGCCAGCGGGCGGGAGATGGGGAATGAGCAGTTCTTC.

The V and J genes are TRBV14 and TRBJ1-1, with a possible D match to TRBD1 (6 bases). Germline CDR1 reads SGHDN; CDR2 reads FVKESK. This CDR3 region has 16 residues. The V end lost 4 bases, the J end lost 1 base, and 16 bases lay between the germline ends. In DNA, the CDR3 is TGTGCCAGCAGCCTCCGGACAGATCCAGAGAACACTGAAGCTTTCTTT. Amino acids: CASSLRTDPENTEAFF.

This clone was seen only a few times. This chain connects TRBV5-4 to TRBJ1-5, with D perhaps TRBD1 (6 bases). Trimming left V 4 bases short and J 7 bases short, with 15 bases between. The CDR3 contains 14 residues. The germline V gene encodes CDR1 SGHNT and CDR2 YYREEE (reference sequence). Here the CDR3 DNA reads TGTGCCAGCAGCGCGGACAGCGGGGAACAGCCCCAGCATTTT. Protein: CASSADSGEQPQHF.

J is TRBJ2-2 and V is TRBV2; D is ambiguous. CDR3 length: 14 amino acids. With 8 bases removed from V and 0 bases from J, the gap between germline ends came to 10 bases. The V gene's germline CDR1 is SNHLY and CDR2 FYNNEI. The CDR3 nucleotides read TGTGCCAGCCGATCAGCGTCGAACACCGGGGAGCTGTTTTTT. Translating gives CASRSASNTGELFF.

V is TRBV7-2 and J is TRBJ2-7, with a tentative D call TRBD1 (6 bases). Trimming shortened V by 5 bases and J by 2 bases, and 10 bases separated the two germline ends. The germline CDR1 and CDR2 sequences are SGHTA and FQGNSA. The CDR3 loop spans 13 amino acids. The CDR3 sequence is CASSIQGAYEQYF. CDR3 bases: TGTGCCAGCAGCATACAGGGCGCCTACGAGCAGTACTTC.

This clone was seen a few times. The chain couples TRBV30 to TRBJ1-1; 7 bases align to TRBD1. This CDR3 comprises 13 residues. V shed 8 bases, J shed 3 bases, and the junction held 9 bases outside the gene matches. Germline V gene sequence: CDR1 GTSNPN, CDR2 SVGIG (reference sequence). This CDR3 is CAAGDSADTEAFF. The CDR3 DNA reads as TGTGCCGCCGGGGACAGTGCCGACACTGAAGCTTTCTTT.

The chain has TRBV28 and TRBJ1-3; D is perhaps TRBD1 (5 bases). V lost 2 bases, J lost 0 bases, and 11 bases lay in between. Germline loops: CDR1 MDHEN, CDR2 SYDVKM. This CDR3 comprises 16 residues. DNA for the CDR3: TGTGCCAGCAGTTTAGCGGGGCTGCTCTCTGGAAACACCATATATTTT. Translating gives CASSLAGLLSGNTIYF. The whole variable domain, filled in from reference TRBV28 and TRBJ1-3, reads DVKVTQSSRYLVKRTGEKVFLECVQDMDHENMFWYRQDPGLGLRLIYFSYDVKMKEKGDIPEGYSVSREKKERFSLILESASTNQTSMYLCASSLAGLLSGNTIYFGEGSWLTVV.

CDR3 sequence: CASSDRIPRTVSYEQYF. The DNA for the CDR3 is TGTGCCAGCAGTGATCGGATCCCCAGGACGGTCTCCTACGAGCAGTACTTC. The chain employs TRBV27 and TRBJ2-7; unclear D gene. The CDR3 runs 17 residues. Germline CDR1 MNHEY, CDR2 SMNVEV (reference sequence). Trimming stripped 5 bases from V and 0 bases from J, with 20 bases between.

The chain employs TRBV10-3 and TRBJ2-7; 7 bases match TRBD1. Germline V gene data show CDR1 as ENHRY and CDR2 as SYGVKD. After removal of 6 bases from V and 0 bases from J, the junction contained 5 bases not matched to a gene. There are 14 residues in the CDR3. This CDR3 reads CAISPTGSSYEQYF. DNA of the CDR3: TGTGCCATCAGCCCGACAGGGTCCTCCTACGAGCAGTACTTC.

This chain connects TRBV7-2 to TRBJ1-5, with 8 bases aligning to TRBD1. The CDR3 totals 18 residues. CDR1 is SGHTA and CDR2 is FQGNSA in the germline V gene. The V and J ends lost 5 bases and 4 bases, in that order; junction bases with no gene match: 16. This CDR3 is CASSPSPPGTGGNQPQHF. In DNA form, the CDR3 reads TGTGCCAGCAGCCCATCCCCCCCCGGGACAGGTGGAAATCAGCCCCAGCATTTT.

The gene calls are TRBV15 and TRBJ2-5; TRBD1 aligns across 10 bases. Losses at the gene ends were 0 bases for V and 5 bases for J; bases not matched to a gene: 15. This CDR3 comprises 19 residues. Germline V gene lookup returns CDR1 LNHNV and CDR2 YYDKDF (reference sequence). CDR3 region: CATSRDRGTGVGYFETQYF. CDR3 sequence (DNA): TGTGCCACCAGCAGAGATCGGGGGACAGGGGTGGGGTATTTTGAGACCCAGTACTTC.